This TCR beta chain derives from a study of blood T cell repertoires in COVID-19. The authors' processing: Scientists estimated how many nucleated cells there were by amplifying reference gene primers. Method: immunoSEQ multiplex PCR; TCRdb's copy keeps in-frame clones and lacks some. D and trimming come from the DNA, and the V and J calls and clone size come from that table. In the table there are about 200,000 clones, approximately 90% of which are singletons. Patients at the Seattle site were enrolled during active infection and followed longitudinally. The CDR3 sequence is 14 residues long. Trimming removed 0 bases from V and 6 bases from J, with 9 bases in between. Per the germline V gene, CDR1 is SGHTA and CDR2 is FQGTGA.

This clonotype was sampled from a man between 50 and 59 years old with COVID-19, enrolled during active disease. The sample was peripheral blood. This chain links TRBV7-3 with TRBJ2-1; no reliable D call. CDR3 region: CASSLTIYSNEQFF. The CDR3 DNA is TGTGCCAGCAGCTTAACTATCTACAGCAATGAGCAGTTCTTC.